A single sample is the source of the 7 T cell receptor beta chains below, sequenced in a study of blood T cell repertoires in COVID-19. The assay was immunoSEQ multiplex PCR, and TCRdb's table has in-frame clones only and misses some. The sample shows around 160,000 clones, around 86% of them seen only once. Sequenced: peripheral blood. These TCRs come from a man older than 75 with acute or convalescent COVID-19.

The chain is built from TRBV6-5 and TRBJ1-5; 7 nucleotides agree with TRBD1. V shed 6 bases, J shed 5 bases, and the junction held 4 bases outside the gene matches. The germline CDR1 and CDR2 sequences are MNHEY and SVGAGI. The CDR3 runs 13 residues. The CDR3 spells CASSYRGDQPQHF. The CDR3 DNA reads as TGTGCCAGCAGCTACAGGGGCGATCAGCCCCAGCATTTT.

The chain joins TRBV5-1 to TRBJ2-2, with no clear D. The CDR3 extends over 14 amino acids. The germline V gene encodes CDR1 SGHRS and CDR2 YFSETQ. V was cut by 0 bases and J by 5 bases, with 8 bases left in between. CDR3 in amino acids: CASSLGGETGELFF. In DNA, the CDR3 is TGCGCCAGCAGCTTGGGAGGTGAAACCGGGGAGCTGTTTTTT.

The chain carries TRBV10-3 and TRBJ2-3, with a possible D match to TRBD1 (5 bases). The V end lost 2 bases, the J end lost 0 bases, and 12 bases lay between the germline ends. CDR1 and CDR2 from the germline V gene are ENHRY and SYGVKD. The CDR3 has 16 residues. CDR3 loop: CAISEQGRTSTDTQYF. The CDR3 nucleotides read TGTGCCATCAGTGAGCAGGGCAGAACTAGCACAGATACGCAGTATTTT.

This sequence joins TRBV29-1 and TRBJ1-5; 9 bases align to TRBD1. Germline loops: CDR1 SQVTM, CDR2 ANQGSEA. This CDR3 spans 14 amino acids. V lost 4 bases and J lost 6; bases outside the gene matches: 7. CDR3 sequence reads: CSVGEQGAGQPQHF. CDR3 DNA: TGCAGCGTTGGAGAACAGGGGGCAGGTCAGCCCCAGCATTTT.

Here the CDR3 reads CASSQVWTGVSSPLHF. CDR3 sequence (DNA): TGTGCCAGCAGCCAAGTGTGGACAGGGGTGAGTTCACCCCTCCACTTT. This chain connects TRBV3-1 (or the pseudogene TRBV3-2) to TRBJ1-6; 9 positions match TRBD1. The germline CDR1 and CDR2 sequences are LGHDT and YNNKEL (reference sequence). The CDR3 length is 16 residues. V lost 1 base, J lost 9 bases, and 7 bases stayed unmatched.

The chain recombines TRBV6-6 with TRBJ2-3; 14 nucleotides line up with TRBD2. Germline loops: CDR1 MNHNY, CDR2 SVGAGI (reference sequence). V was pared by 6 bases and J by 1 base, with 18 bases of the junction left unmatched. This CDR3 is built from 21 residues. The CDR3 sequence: CASSLVTPGLAGVGGTDTQYF. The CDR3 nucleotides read TGTGCCAGCAGCCTAGTGACCCCGGGACTAGCGGGAGTAGGTGGCACAGATACGCAGTATTTT.

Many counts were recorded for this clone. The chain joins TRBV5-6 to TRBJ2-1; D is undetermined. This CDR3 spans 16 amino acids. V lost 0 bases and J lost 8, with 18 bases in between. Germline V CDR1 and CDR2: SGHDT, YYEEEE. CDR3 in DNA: TGTGCCAGCAGCTTGGGGGTACAAACAGCTCGCGATGAGCAGTTCTTC. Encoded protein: CASSLGVQTARDEQFF.